This T cell receptor beta chain was identified during a study of blood T cells in healthy people across ages (dated by TCRdb to about 2015). In the study overall: Template switching captured roughly one uniquely barcoded TCR beta cDNA molecule per two T cells in model experiments. Using deep sequencing normalized with unique cDNA molecular identifiers, the study measured how TCR beta repertoire diversity changes with age. Using the same blood draw, the study looked at two additional independent replicas of 1 million unique cDNA reads for two donors, one aged 18 to 30 and the other aged 80 or older. To avoid experimental bias, donors of different ages were randomly spread across the sequencing lanes. Four age groups were formed from the donors: young (average 16 years), middle-aged (approximately 39), aged (more than 55) and long-lived (82). Results the study describes overall, beyond this receptor: Bulk unsorted PBMC profiling prevented conclusive comparison of naive and antigen-experienced compartments. The percentage of naive T cells measured by flow cytometry correlated strongly with observed TCR beta diversity. Observed TCR beta diversity per million T cells fell roughly linearly with age, and a significant reduction was already apparent by age roughly 40. Estimates of total diversity based on one million sequenced T cells were considered lower bounds and underestimates. Donor CMV infection status was unknown, potentially confounding age-related changes in expanded clonotypes. The long-lived group showed more naive CD4+ T cells, fewer expanded clones and increased TCR diversity than the aged group, suggesting age selection.

Library preparation employed 5' RACE. Sequencer: Illumina HiSeq 2500. The second PCR ran for roughly 7 to 11 cycles and used a J-beta primer mix along with a sample-barcoded 5' primer. A unique molecular identifier was introduced onto each TCR beta cDNA molecule by a template-switch 5' adaptor carrying 12 random nucleotides. Each sample yielded at least 3 million CDR3-containing paired-end reads. First-strand cDNA synthesis was performed from all RNA using the Mint cDNA synthesis kit, with priming by a TRBC-specific oligonucleotide. Following uracil-DNA glycosylase treatment, all cDNA underwent a first 18-cycle PCR with the universal primers M1SS and BC2_uni_R. As for how the authors treated the data: Each sample was normalized by randomly selecting 1 million high-quality reads, each carrying a distinct molecular identifier. Instead of being binned into consensus sequences, reads with shared molecular identifiers were discarded. CDR3 identification, clonotype clustering and error correction used MiTCR with a Q25 quality threshold and the strictest error-elimination algorithm. A nonparametric unseen species model with Euler transformation was used to estimate a lower bound on total TCR beta diversity. The public reads were quality trimmed at Q25 with fastp and then assembled into clones with MiXCR by TCRdb, keeping productive beta chains. Every CDR3 protein is listed once, alongside the most common genes and DNA of its rows. Clone size and V and J calls follow TCRdb, not the original study. The sample table lists 1.5 million to 2 million distinct CDR3 sequences, about 50% of them with a count of one. The ten biggest clones cover 2.1% of the sample.

About this clonotype itself: Its antigen target is currently unknown. Base qualities are not provided; no much larger clone lies one nucleotide away.

Systemically healthy Caucasian individuals from Russia, approximately 39 in total and aged about 6 to 95 years, were included as donors. Each donor gave approximately 10 milliliters of peripheral blood, collected into EDTA-treated Vacutainer tubes. Ficoll-Paque density-gradient centrifugation was used to isolate PBMCs, with at least 6 million per sample. Total RNA was extracted from PBMCs with Trizol reagent, with at least 5.5 micrograms obtained per sample. For every donor, flow cytometry on a PBMC aliquot measured the percentage of naive CD45RAhigh/CD27high T cells. The CDR3 contains 12 residues, cysteine and phenylalanine counted. The kept DNA is CDR3 alone, 36 bases in frame from the first base. CDR1 is given as MDHEN and CDR2 as SYDVKM, both from the germline V gene. At the junction V is shortened by 6 bases and J by 0 bases, with 6 bases in between.

This clonotype originated in a middle-aged woman in good health. The sequencing input was blood. Recombination connected TRBV28 to TRBJ2-7; the D gene assignment is ambiguous. In nucleotides, the sequence is TGTGCCAGCAGGATTGACTCCTACGAGCAGTACTTC. It is translated as CASRIDSYEQYF.